This entry describes one T cell receptor (beta chain). Using its own MiXCR run on the 5' RACE reads, TCRdb lists one record per CDR3 protein. This table holds about 140,000 distinct CDR3 sequences, roughly a quarter found once. The data are from a study of T-cell memory formation after mild COVID-19. V dropped 4 bases and J dropped 8; count of bases not matched to a gene: 11. Per the germline V gene, CDR1 is SGDLS and CDR2 is YYNGEE. The CDR3 runs to 15 residues. The genes are TRBV9 and TRBJ2-1; 8 bases align to TRBD1. Material: PBMCs or a T cell subset sorted from them (not recorded which). This TCR was recovered from an adult woman who had mild COVID-19 (a few samples of this study predate the infection). Cell type and time point are not known. The CDR3 region is CASSHLGQGSDEQFF. DNA for the CDR3: TGTGCCAGCAGCCACCTAGGACAGGGTTCCGATGAGCAGTTCTTC.